This T cell receptor beta chain was sequenced for a study of T cells in Graves' hyperthyroidism and ophthalmopathy. Study context: Before any treatment, at initial diagnosis, peripheral blood was collected. Notes on the study in general: Blood held most thyroid clonotypes expanded above 0.001 frequency.

Deletions cut 7 bases from V and 7 bases from J, with 16 bases between. CDR1 and CDR2 (germline): MDHEN, SYDVKM. CDR3 length: 13 residues. Cells are PBMCs isolated from over 7.5 ml of fresh blood. TCR beta CDR3 regions were amplified from RNA transcripts. HTBI primers were used for first-round RT-PCR of the TCR CDR3. TCRdb re-called the multiplex PCR reads with MiXCR, one entry per CDR3 protein. The sample gives about 150,000 distinct CDR3 sequences, 22% of which show up once; about 67% is in the top ten. At least ten counts were recorded for this clonotype. Its antigen is as yet unknown. Sequencing input: blood. The sequence was obtained from a woman between 45 and 60 years old with Graves' hyperthyroidism that later progressed to Graves' ophthalmopathy. The J gene is TRBJ1-2, the V gene TRBV28; D uncertain. Here the CDR3 reads CASILAAGGGYTF. In DNA form, the CDR3 reads TGTGCCAGCATCCTGGCGGCAGGAGGTGGCTACACCTTC.